Listed below are T cell receptor beta chains from one sample, sequenced in a study of cytomegalovirus exposure and HLA in healthy donors. The table came from immunoSEQ multiplex PCR; TCRdb's copy has only in-frame clones and leaves some out. The repertoire includes fewer than 250,000 clones, about 89% of them detected once, and around 1.4% sits in the top ten. The sequenced sample was PBMCs. Receptor source: a man in his thirties or forties in good health and CMV-seronegative. Both conserved end residues are part of each CDR3. A D gene is named only where the DNA matches it firmly. Some rows mark clone size as missing; the rest say once, few, many or name a class of expanded clone.

>TRBD2|-|14|TRBJ2-3|TRBV10-3
TGTGCCATCAGGACTAGCGGGGGTACAGATACGCAGTATTTT
CAIRTSGGTDTQYF
>TRBD1|-|15|TRBJ2-5|TRBV6-5
TGTGCCAGCAGTTACTTCTCCCAGGGGGTGGAGACCCAGTACTTC
CASSYFSQGVETQYF
>-|-|14|TRBJ1-4|TRBV28
TGTGCCAGCAGTTTAATAACAGGAGATGAAAAACTGTTTTTT
CASSLITGDEKLFF
>-|-|15|TRBJ1-2|TRBV11-2
TGTGCCAGCAGCTTAGACAGGAATGCCAACTATGGCTACACCTTC
CASSLDRNANYGYTF
>-|-|13|TRBJ2-7|TRBV6-5
TGTGCCAGCAACCGGGGTGGATTCTACGAGCAGTACTTC
CASNRGGFYEQYF
>TRBD1|-|14|TRBJ2-5|TRBV19
TGTGCCAGTAGTACCCAGGGGGCTAGAGAGACCCAGTACTTC
CASSTQGARETQYF
>TRBD2|-|15|TRBJ2-5|TRBV7-2
TGTGCCAGCAGCTTAGCGGGGGGGTACCAAGAGACCCAGTACTTC
CASSLAGGYQETQYF
>TRBD2|-|15|TRBJ2-1|TRBV9
TGTGCCAGCAGCGGCGGACTAGCGACCTACAATGAGCAGTTCTTC
CASSGGLATYNEQFF
>-|-|15|TRBJ2-1|TRBV2
TGTGCCAGCAGTGAAGCGGGAGAAGCCTACAATGAGCAGTTCTTC
CASSEAGEAYNEQFF
>-|-|15|TRBJ2-3|TRBV13
TGTGCCAGCAGCCCACCTAGCGAGGACACAGATACGCAGTATTTT
CASSPPSEDTDTQYF
>TRBD1|-|16|TRBJ2-5|TRBV5-1
TGCGCCAGCAGCCCCACGGACAGGGGAGGGGAAGAGACCCAGTACTTC
CASSPTDRGGEETQYF
>-|-|15|TRBJ1-4|TRBV6-1
TGTGCCAGCAGTGAAGCGAATGAGATTAATGAAAAACTGTTTTTT
CASSEANEINEKLFF
>-|-|14|TRBJ2-1|TRBV6-5
TGTGCCAGCAGTTACTCTACTGTAGCTGCCGAGCAGTTCTTC
CASSYSTVAAEQFF
>TRBD1|-|16|TRBJ2-6|TRBV6-1
TGTGCCAGCAGTGCGGGGACAGCCCCTGGGGCCAACGTCCTGACTTTC
CASSAGTAPGANVLTF
>-|-|15|TRBJ1-1|TRBV4-2
TGTGCCAGCAGCCAAGAGATGACAGCGAACACTGAAGCTTTCTTT
CASSQEMTANTEAFF
>-|-|15|TRBJ2-5|TRBV2
TGTGCCAGCACCCGGGACTCGACCCTAAGGGAGACCCAGTACTTC
CASTRDSTLRETQYF
>-|once|13|TRBJ1-5|TRBV19
TGTGCCAGTAGCTTAGGGGGGGATCAGCCCCAGCATTTT
CASSLGGDQPQHF
>-|-|18|TRBJ2-7|TRBV15
TGTGCCACCAGCAGAGTGCCTCCCCGGGGGTCATCGAGGAACGAGCAGTACTTC
CATSRVPPRGSSRNEQYF
>-|-|15|TRBJ2-5|TRBV25-1
TGTGCCAGCGCCGTGGGGAGTATGGGAGGAGAGACCCAGTACTTC
CASAVGSMGGETQYF
>-|-|12|TRBJ2-3|TRBV2
TGTGCCAGCATGCGAAGCACAGATACGCAGTATTTT
CASMRSTDTQYF
>-|-|16|TRBJ1-2|TRBV5-3
TGTGCCAGAAGCTCCCGGGGGGTCCTTTATAACTATGGCTACACCTTC
CARSSRGVLYNYGYTF
>-|-|11|TRBJ2-3|TRBV20-1
TGCAGTGCTCGACACGAAGATACGCAGTATTTT
CSARHEDTQYF
>-|-|14|TRBJ1-1|TRBV7-9
TGTGCCAGCAGCTTAAGAGTATCGAACACTGAAGCTTTCTTT
CASSLRVSNTEAFF
>TRBD1|-|16|TRBJ2-7|TRBV5-4
TGTGCCAGCAGCTCGCCGAGCGGGACAGGGGTCTACGAGCAGTACTTC
CASSSPSGTGVYEQYF
>TRBD2|-|17|TRBJ2-3|TRBV5-4
TGTGCCAGCAGCTGGCGGGGCACTAGCGGGGTTACAGATACGCAGTATTTT
CASSWRGTSGVTDTQYF
>-|-|11|TRBJ1-1|TRBV18
TGTGCCAGCTCGCCATTACTAGAGGCTTTCTTT
CASSPLLEAFF